This passage covers 2 T cell receptor beta chains from one sample sequenced in a study of T-cell memory formation after mild COVID-19 (dated by TCRdb to the early 2020s). The receptor library was made with 5' RACE. These reads were obtained on an Illumina NovaSeq 6000. Through fastp at Q25 and MiXCR, TCRdb rebuilt clones from the public reads, retaining in-frame beta chains. Entries that share a CDR3 protein sequence are merged under the most common genes and DNA. This sample gives roughly 350,000 distinct CDR3 sequences in total; under 25% of them show up just once. In total, the top ten clones hold around 13% of the sample. Sequencing was performed on PBMCs or a T cell subset sorted from them (not recorded which). These receptors all come from an adult woman who had mild COVID-19 (a few samples of this study predate the infection). The sample titles of this study are shuffled in the database, so cell type and time point are left out; the donor was told from shared clones.

This clonotype was recorded a few times. This chain links TRBV12-3 or TRBV12-4 with TRBJ2-2; 10 bases agree with TRBD1. Trimming cost V 6 bases and J 8 bases; bases outside gene matches: 6. The CDR3 is 14 residues long. CDR3 sequence reads: CASRTGTGEGELFF. As DNA, the CDR3 is TGTGCCAGCAGAACCGGGACAGGGGAGGGGGAGCTGTTTTTT.

This clonotype was picked up a small number of times. The chain links TRBV11-2 to TRBJ2-1; 13 positions match TRBD2. Germline loops: CDR1 SGHAT, CDR2 FQNNGV. CDR3 size: 16 residues. The trim removed 11 bases at V and 7 bases at J, leaving 14 bases unmatched. Here the CDR3 DNA reads TGTGCCGTAGCCTGGGGTTGGACTAGCGGGGGTAATGAGCAGTTCTTC. Its protein is CAVAWGWTSGGNEQFF. The full variable domain, with the rest looked up from reference TRBV11-2 and TRBJ2-1, is EAGVAQSPRYKIIEKRQSVAFWCNPISGHATLYWYQQILGQGPKLLIQFQNNGVVDDSQLPKDRFSAERLKGVDSTLKIQPAKLEDSAVYLCAVAWGWTSGGNEQFFGPGTRLTVL.